This T cell receptor (beta chain) was recorded in a study of T cells in localized non-small cell lung cancer. Study observations and caveats: Longer overall survival was seen with higher T cell density measured in blood. Tumor showed lower T cell clonality than uninvolved adjacent lung, where it was highest. Sequencing involved a lone tumor region, leaving heterogeneity possible.

The CDR3 has 17 residues. Germline CDR1 and CDR2: LGHNA and YSLEER. Trimming shortened V by 0 bases and J by 5 bases, and 16 bases separated the two germline ends. Sequencing used immunoSEQ multiplex PCR; TCRdb keeps in-frame clones, though not all of them. The table has about 40,000 clones, around 86% seen once; the top ten hold 3% to 4.5%. Note on this clone: Antigen unknown.

Sample: peripheral blood, taken before any cancer treatment. This sequence joins TRBV4-3 and TRBJ1-4; D might be TRBD1 (6 bases). This receptor was taken from a man aged 18-55 years with stage I lung adenocarcinoma. CDR3 nucleotide sequence: TGCGCCAGCAGCCAAGAGGTTATGGACAGTCTAAATGAAAAACTGTTTTTT. Its translation is CASSQEVMDSLNEKLFF.